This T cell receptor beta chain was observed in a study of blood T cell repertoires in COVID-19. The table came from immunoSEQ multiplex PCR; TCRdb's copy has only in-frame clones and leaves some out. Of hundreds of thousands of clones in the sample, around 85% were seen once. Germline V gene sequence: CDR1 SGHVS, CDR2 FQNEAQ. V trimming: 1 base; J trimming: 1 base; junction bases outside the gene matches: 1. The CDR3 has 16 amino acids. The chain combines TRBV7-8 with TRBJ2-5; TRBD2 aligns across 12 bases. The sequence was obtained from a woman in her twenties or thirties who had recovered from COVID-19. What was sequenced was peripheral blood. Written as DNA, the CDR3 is TGTGCCAGCAGCTTAGGGGGACTAGCGGGCCAAGAGACCCAGTACTTC. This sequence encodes CASSLGGLAGQETQYF.